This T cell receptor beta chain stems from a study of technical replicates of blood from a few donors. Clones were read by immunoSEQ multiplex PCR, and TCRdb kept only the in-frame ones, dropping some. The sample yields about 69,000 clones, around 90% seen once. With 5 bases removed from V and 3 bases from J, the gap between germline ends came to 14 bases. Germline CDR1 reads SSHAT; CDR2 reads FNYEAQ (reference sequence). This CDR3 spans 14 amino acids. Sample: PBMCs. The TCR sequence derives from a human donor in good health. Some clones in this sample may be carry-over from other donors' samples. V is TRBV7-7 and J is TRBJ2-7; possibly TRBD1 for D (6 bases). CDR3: CASSPLGQNYEQYF. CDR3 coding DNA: TGTGCCAGCAGCCCCCTGGGACAAAACTACGAGCAGTACTTC.